The 4 T cell receptor beta chains below come from one sample, sequenced in a study of T cell repertoires in cytomegalovirus infection. Their antigens are not known. TCRdb re-derived calls from the reads in MiXCR, one entry per CDR3 protein. Among about 920,000 distinct CDR3 sequences, roughly 30% were seen once, and the ten largest hold 11% to 15%. The sample here was cultured CD8+ T cells from PBMCs, taken from culture after CMV antigen stimulation. All receptors derive from a human donor in good health (CMV status not recorded). Some clones in this sample may be carry-over from other donors' samples.

This clonotype was seen a handful of times. The chain joins TRBV2 to TRBJ2-3; possible D gene TRBD2, 6 bases. Germline V gene sequence: CDR1 SNHLY, CDR2 FYNNEI. Trimming left V 5 bases short and J 4 bases short, with 19 bases between. The CDR3 is made up of 16 amino acids. CDR3 residues: CASSPPSRPGADTQYF. The CDR3 region has the DNA TGTGCCAGCAGTCCCCCCTCCCGGCCGGGGGCAGATACGCAGTATTTT.

This clonotype was seen at least ten times. The genes are TRBV6-5 and TRBJ2-1, with D unresolved. The CDR3 runs 13 residues. Germline CDR1 reads MNHEY; CDR2 reads SVGAGI. V was shortened by 0 bases and J by 7 bases, with 7 bases between the two germline ends. The CDR3, as DNA: TGTGCCAGCAGTTACTCAGAGATTAATGAGCAGTTCTTC. Translation gives CASSYSEINEQFF.

Only a few counts were recorded for this clonotype. V usage is TRBV28 and J usage is TRBJ2-7, with 7 positions matching TRBD2. The J segment lost 2 bases and the V segment lost 6 bases, leaving 10 bases of the junction unmatched. This CDR3 has 15 residues. Germline V gene lookup returns CDR1 MDHEN and CDR2 SYDVKM. The CDR3 DNA reads as TGTGCCAGCAGCCAATGGGGGGGGAATGCCTACGAGCAGTACGTC. It codes for CASSQWGGNAYEQYV.

The chain has TRBV6-2 or TRBV6-3 and TRBJ1-5; 9 bases are a match to TRBD1. This CDR3 has 14 residues. Germline V gene lookup returns CDR1 MNHEY and CDR2 SVGEGT. The ends lost 5 bases at V and 4 bases at J; junction bases unmatched: 3. This CDR3 is CASSADRGNQPQHF. Written as DNA, the CDR3 is TGTGCCAGCAGTGCAGACAGGGGGAATCAGCCCCAGCATTTT.